The TCR beta chain under discussion was sequenced for a study of tumor-infiltrating lymphocytes in primary liver carcinoma (dated by TCRdb to between 2016 and 2019). For the study in its entirety: The five patients, three men and two women aged 30 to 69 years, had hepatocellular carcinoma (four) or combined HCC and intrahepatic cholangiocarcinoma (one). The five patients had tumors of stage T1-T3 N0M0, with maximum diameters ranging from about 4.2 to 11 cm. Samples yielded roughly 3.65 to 7.13 million productive TCRbeta reads; read depth did not differ significantly between tissue types. The study combined TCRbeta repertoire sequencing, expression microarrays and whole-exome sequencing across five regions of each liver tumor, with adjacent normal tissue and blood. TCRbeta repertoire sequencing covered roughly 35 specimens from 5 patients: 25 tumor regions, 5 adjacent noncancerous liver tissues and 5 peripheral blood samples. To link TCRbeta repertoire diversity to the local molecular phenotype, the 25 to 30 tumor region samples were profiled with Agilent mRNA microarrays. Technical replicate repertoires showed high reproducibility, with mean shared-clone rates about 0.86 and correlation coefficients above 0.95. Study-wide conclusions, independent of this receptor: The top 250 clones accounted for a significantly greater share of the repertoire in tumors than in blood (p = 0.039). Pairs of tumor regions showed greater repertoire overlap (mean around 35%) than tumor-adjacent pairs (approximately 17%) or tumor-blood pairs (about 15%), which is consistent with antigen-driven expansion. Only about 8-25% of top clones were found in all five regions of a tumor, suggesting spatial heterogeneity of tumor-infiltrating T cells. Because only the TCR beta chain was sequenced and unpaired alpha chains were not captured, true repertoire diversity is likely underestimated. With just five patients in the study, the authors point out that the findings should be validated in a larger study. Since the samples were bulk and unsorted, there was no way to compare CD4+ and CD8+ T cell repertoires.

Total RNA and DNA were co-extracted without cell sorting from around 20-30 mg of bulk tissue using the AllPrep DNA/RNA mini kit. Roughly five patients with histopathologically diagnosed primary liver carcinoma underwent surgical resection in China between late 2015 and March 2016. Patients had chronic HBV infection and were treatment-naive at sampling. Five spatially separated regions were sampled from each tumor: the superior, inferior, left-lateral and right-lateral poles, plus the tumor centre. More than 90% viable tumor cells were found by histology in every tumor sample. Pieces of fresh tumor and adjacent tissue were cut in half, with one half kept in RNAlater at -80 degrees C and the other half sent for histology. Starting from 500 to 600 ng total RNA, TCRbeta-specific cDNA was produced by reverse transcription with a constant-region primer and ProtoScript II reverse transcriptase. Construction of the TCRbeta libraries relied on three nested rounds of multiplex PCR, following a slightly modified ARM-PCR procedure. Multiplex TRBV1-TRBV30 forward primers and a Cbeta reverse primer were used in the first two PCR rounds, each of which was run for around 10 cycles. A final 25-cycle PCR with Deep VentR polymerase added sample barcodes and Illumina adapters. Amplicons of 200-500 bp were gel-purified with a QIAquick gel extraction kit before sequencing. TCRbeta amplicons were sequenced on an Illumina HiSeq 2500 with 250-bp paired-end reads. Concerning the study's data processing: Reads were quality-trimmed with Trimmomatic v0.33, and paired reads were merged with FLASH v1.2.11 to recover full CDR3 sequences. MiGEC v1.2.1b assigned V, D and J germline segments to the rearranged TCRbeta sequences. Clonotype statistics and Shannon-Wiener diversity indices were computed with VDJtools v1.0.0. To reduce sampling bias, subsequent analyses other than the diversity analysis used only the 250 most abundant clonotypes in each sample. TCRdb redid the processing of the public reads, applying fastp at Q25 and MiXCR, and retained in-frame beta chains. Rows are unified per CDR3 protein, each entry keeping the most common DNA and genes. The V and J calls were determined by TCRdb, not by the authors. The table for this sample lists about 210,000 distinct CDR3 sequences; roughly 80% of them were counted only once. The ten top clones hold roughly 18% of the sample.

Of note for this clonotype: Its target antigen remains unknown. Relative to the germline gene, one junction end is altered; a read error may explain this.

From the cysteine through the phenylalanine, the CDR3 covers 17 amino acids. Just the 51-base CDR3 DNA is kept, in frame starting at base 1. CDR1 and CDR2 (MNHNS, SASEGT) derive from the germline V gene. The chain couples TRBV6-1 to TRBJ1-5, and 8 junctional nucleotides match TRBD1. The receptor comes from a man aged 40-50 years with primary liver carcinoma and hepatitis B virus infection. Sample: tumor tissue from primary liver carcinoma. The base sequence is TGTGCCAGCATATTCACCTTCGGACAGGGAGGCGGTCAGCCACAGCATTTT. Its coded protein is CASIFTFGQGGGQPQHF.